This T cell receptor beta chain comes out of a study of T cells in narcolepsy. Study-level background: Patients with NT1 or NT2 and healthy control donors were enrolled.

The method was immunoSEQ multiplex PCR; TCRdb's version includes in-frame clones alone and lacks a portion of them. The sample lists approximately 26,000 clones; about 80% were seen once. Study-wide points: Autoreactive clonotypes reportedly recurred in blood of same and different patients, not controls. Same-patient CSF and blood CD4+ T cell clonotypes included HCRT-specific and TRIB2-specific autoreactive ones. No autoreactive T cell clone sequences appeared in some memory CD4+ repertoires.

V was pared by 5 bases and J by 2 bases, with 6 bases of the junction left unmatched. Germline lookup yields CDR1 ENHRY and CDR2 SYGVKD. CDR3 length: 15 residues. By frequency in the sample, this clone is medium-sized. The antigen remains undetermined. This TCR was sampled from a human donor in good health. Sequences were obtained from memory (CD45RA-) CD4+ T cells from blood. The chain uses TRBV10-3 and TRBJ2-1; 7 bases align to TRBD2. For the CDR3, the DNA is TGTGCCATCAGTTCGAAGAGCGGGACCTACAATGAGCAGTTCTTC. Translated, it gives CAISSKSGTYNEQFF.